These 22 T cell receptor beta chains share one sample of origin, sequenced in a study of graft-versus-host responses after intestinal transplantation. The data were produced by immunoSEQ multiplex PCR, yet TCRdb's version contains in-frame clones alone and is incomplete. The sample consists of tens of thousands of clones, approximately 92% of them appearing once. The specimen was PBMCs, collected about 63 days after intestinal transplantation. Receptor source: a human patient who received an intestinal transplant, so some T cells may come from the graft donor.

This rearrangement joins TRBV11-3 to TRBJ1-5, with unresolved D. The CDR3 loop spans 17 amino acids. V shed 4 bases and J shed 0 bases, with 16 bases lying between them. Looked up from germline, CDR1 is SGHNT and CDR2 is YENEEA. The CDR3 loop is CASSYPWTAYSNQPQHF. The CDR3 nucleotides are TGTGCCAGCAGCTACCCATGGACCGCTTATAGCAATCAGCCCCAGCATTTT.

CDR3 sequence (DNA): TGCGCCAGCAGCCAAGAGGGGATACTAGCGGGGGGGAGAAGCTCCTACAATGAGCAGTTCTTC. This codes for CASSQEGILAGGRSSYNEQFF. The gene calls are TRBV4-3 and TRBJ2-1, with TRBD2 identical over 13 bases. The length of the CDR3 is 21 residues. Germline loops: CDR1 LGHNA, CDR2 YSLEER. V lost 0 bases to trimming and J lost 0 bases; unmatched junction nucleotides: 11.

This chain joins TRBV4-3 and TRBJ2-2, with a weak D call TRBD1 (6 bases). Looked up from germline, CDR1 is LGHNA and CDR2 is YSLEER. Trimming removed 5 bases from V and 7 bases from J, with 11 bases in between. The CDR3 is 13 amino acids. The CDR3 nucleotides read TGCGCCAGCAGCGTACTCAGGGGCGGGGAGCTGTTTTTT. Amino acid sequence: CASSVLRGGELFF.

This clone was counted a single time. The V and J genes are TRBV27 and TRBJ1-2, with D perhaps matching TRBD1 (5 bases). Germline CDR1 and CDR2: MNHEY and SMNVEV (reference sequence). V was pared by 9 bases and J by 7 bases, with 15 bases between. This CDR3 spans 12 amino acids. The CDR3 DNA sequence: TGTGCCAGTAAAAGCGGGGGAGCTGGCTACACCTTC. Its translation: CASKSGGAGYTF.

The V call is TRBV25-1, the J call TRBJ1-1; no firm D call. With 4 bases removed from V and 6 bases from J, the gap between germline ends came to 6 bases. CDR3 length: 11 amino acids. Germline loops: CDR1 MGHDK, CDR2 SYGVNS. The DNA of the CDR3 is TGTGCCAGCAGTGGAGGAGCTGAAGCTTTCTTT. Its translation is CASSGGAEAFF.

This clone was counted a single time. V is TRBV4-3 and J is TRBJ1-4; tentative D call: TRBD1 (5 bases). CDR1 and CDR2 from the germline V gene are LGHNA and YSLEER. V was trimmed by 8 bases and J by 4 bases, leaving 17 bases between them. The CDR3 contains 15 residues. The CDR3 protein is CASRGSEVGNEKLFF. DNA of the CDR3: TGCGCCAGCCGGGGGTCGGAGGTTGGTAATGAAAAACTGTTTTTT.

The CDR3 loop reads CASSYRAGSRTDTQYF. Written as DNA, the CDR3 is TGCGCCAGCAGTTATAGAGCGGGGAGTCGAACAGATACGCAGTATTTT. The chain employs TRBV5-1 and TRBJ2-3, with 7 bases matching TRBD2. The germline V gene encodes CDR1 SGHRS and CDR2 YFSETQ. With V trimmed by 5 bases and J by 3 bases, 12 bases remained unmatched. The CDR3 contains 16 residues.

In its sample, this clone was seen once. This chain uses TRBV29-1 with TRBJ1-2; D is possibly TRBD1 (6 bases). There are 11 residues in the CDR3. Trimming shortened V by 3 bases and J by 8 bases, and 10 bases separated the two germline ends. CDR1 is SQVTM and CDR2 is ANQGSEA in the germline V gene. CDR3 in DNA: TGCAGCGTTGAGGGGGCGAAGGGCTACACCTTC. The encoded protein is CSVEGAKGYTF.

The DNA for the CDR3 is TGTGCCAGCAGCCACAGGGAATCCTACGAGCAGTACTTC. It translates to CASSHRESYEQYF. The chain recombines TRBV13 with TRBJ2-7; D is possibly TRBD1 (6 bases). The CDR3 length is 13 residues. V dropped 5 bases and J dropped 1 base, with 9 bases sitting between them. Germline lookup yields CDR1 PRHDT and CDR2 FYEKMQ (reference sequence).

The V gene is TRBV27, the J gene TRBJ2-7; tentatively, D is TRBD1 (6 bases). The CDR3 runs to 15 residues. CDR1 and CDR2 from the germline V gene are MNHEY and SMNVEV (reference sequence). V gave up 7 bases and J gave up 3 bases, with 19 bases separating them. The CDR3 DNA reads TGTGCCAGCACAACTACCAGGGACACGCGCTACGAGCAGTACTTC. Translating gives CASTTTRDTRYEQYF.

The genes are TRBV18 and TRBJ2-2; D gene unclear. CDR1 is KGHSH, CDR2 LQKENI, per germline. The CDR3 is 12 amino acids. Trimming stripped 8 bases from V and 8 bases from J, with 12 bases between. For the CDR3, the DNA is TGTGCCAGCGTAGGACGGAGTGGGGAGCTGTTTTTT. Its protein product is CASVGRSGELFF.

This clone was recorded a few times. This chain connects TRBV4-3 to TRBJ1-1; D unclear. Per the germline V gene, CDR1 is LGHNA and CDR2 is YSLEER. This CDR3 spans 15 amino acids. V gave up 1 base and J gave up 1 base, with 10 bases separating them. CDR3 DNA sequence: TGCGCCAGCAGCCAAGTGGGGTTTACGAACACTGAAGCTTTCTTT. It is translated as CASSQVGFTNTEAFF.

J is TRBJ1-4 and V is TRBV10-3; maybe TRBD1 (5 bases). V shed 3 bases and J shed 0 bases, with 11 bases lying between them. In germline, CDR1 is ENHRY, CDR2 SYGVKD. CDR3 length: 16 residues. In DNA form, the CDR3 reads TGTGCCATCAGTGACCCGTCGGGGCCAACTAATGAAAAACTGTTTTTT. It yields the protein CAISDPSGPTNEKLFF.

The chain joins TRBV18 to TRBJ2-3; tentatively, D is TRBD1 (6 bases). V was cut by 4 bases and J by 0 bases, with 14 bases left in between. Germline values: CDR1 KGHSH, CDR2 LQKENI. The CDR3 runs 16 residues. The CDR3 DNA sequence: TGTGCCAGCTCACTCTTTGGGGGCCTTAGCACAGATACGCAGTATTTT. Its translation is CASSLFGGLSTDTQYF.

The rearrangement uses TRBV19 and TRBJ1-5; TRBD1 is a possible D gene (5 bases). V lost 3 bases and J lost 4, with 10 bases in between. This CDR3 is built from 14 residues. The germline V gene encodes CDR1 LNHDA and CDR2 SQIVND (reference sequence). The CDR3 here is CASSMAGTNQPQHF. CDR3 in DNA: TGTGCCAGTAGTATGGCGGGGACTAATCAGCCCCAGCATTTT.

The chain carries TRBV25-1 and TRBJ2-1; D is possibly TRBD1 (6 bases). CDR1 and CDR2 (germline): MGHDK, SYGVNS. V was shortened by 7 bases and J by 4 bases, with 11 bases between the two germline ends. The CDR3 has 13 amino acids. Here the CDR3 reads CASTWTAYNEQFF. CDR3 nucleotides: TGTGCCAGCACCTGGACAGCTTACAATGAGCAGTTCTTC.

CDR3 amino acids: CASSLGAGTEAFF. As DNA, the CDR3 is TGTGCCAGCAGCTTGGGAGCGGGAACTGAAGCTTTCTTT. The V and J genes are TRBV5-6 and TRBJ1-1; D gene uncertain. Trimming left V 0 bases short and J 5 bases short, with 8 bases between. The CDR3 length is 13 residues. Per the germline V gene, CDR1 is SGHDT and CDR2 is YYEEEE.

The chain recombines TRBV4-3 with TRBJ2-7, with TRBD1 matching 7 bases. Trimming cost V 2 bases and J 4 bases; bases outside gene matches: 11. In germline, CDR1 is LGHNA, CDR2 YSLEER. This CDR3 is 16 amino acids long. Here the CDR3 reads CASSQQQGPYHYEQYF. CDR3 DNA sequence: TGCGCCAGCAGCCAACAACAGGGGCCGTACCATTACGAGCAGTACTTC.

V is TRBV7-9 and J is TRBJ1-2; TRBD1 might be the D (5 bases). This CDR3 spans 13 amino acids. Trimming left V 5 bases short and J 8 bases short, with 15 bases between. Looked up from germline, CDR1 is SEHNR and CDR2 is FQNEAQ (reference sequence). The CDR3 DNA is TGTGCCAGCAGCCAGGGCCCAGTGTGGGGCTACACCTTC. This sequence encodes CASSQGPVWGYTF.

The chain combines TRBV19 with TRBJ2-7; D is ambiguous. Germline V gives CDR1 LNHDA, CDR2 SQIVND (reference sequence). CDR3 size: 11 residues. Trimming cost V 4 bases and J 2 bases, with 3 bases left between them. This chain's CDR3 is CASSNTYEQYF. DNA for the CDR3: TGTGCCAGTAGTAACACCTACGAGCAGTACTTC.

The V gene is TRBV7-6, the J gene TRBJ2-2; 9 positions match TRBD1. Trimming cost V 5 bases and J 2 bases; bases outside gene matches: 12. Germline V gene data show CDR1 as SGHVS and CDR2 as FNYEAQ. This CDR3 has 18 amino acids. In DNA, the CDR3 is TGTGCCAGCAGCCCCGGGACAGGGACAGGGTCAAACACCGGGGAGCTGTTTTTT. Its translation: CASSPGTGTGSNTGELFF. The full variable domain, in which reference TRBV7-6 and TRBJ2-2 provide the parts outside the CDR3, is GAGVSQSPRYKVTKRGQDVALRCDPISGHVSLYWYRQALGQGPEFLTYFNYEAQQDKSGLPNDRFSAERPEGSISTLTIQRTEQRDSAMYRCASSPGTGTGSNTGELFFGEGSRLTVL.

The rearrangement uses TRBV6-4 and TRBJ1-5; possible D gene TRBD1, 5 bases. CDR1 is MRHNA, CDR2 SNTAGT, per germline. V gave up 2 bases and J gave up 5 bases, with 19 bases separating them. This CDR3 is 17 amino acids long. The CDR3 region is CASSDRGRLSFDQPQHF. The DNA for the CDR3 is TGTGCCAGCAGTGACAGGGGTCGTCTCTCTTTCGATCAGCCCCAGCATTTT.